Shown below are 9 T cell receptor beta chains from a single sample sequenced in a study of OX40 agonist ivuxolimab in advanced cancers. The method was immunoSEQ multiplex PCR; TCRdb's version includes in-frame clones alone and lacks a portion of them. Among fewer than 80,000 clones listed, 85% were seen once. Sequencing was performed on CD4+ or CD8+ T cells sorted from blood, taken in a trial of the OX40 agonist ivuxolimab. The receptors stem from an adult with an advanced solid tumor such as melanoma, head and neck, liver or kidney cancer.

The chain links TRBV5-1 to TRBJ1-2; D is perhaps TRBD1 (6 bases). With 0 bases removed from V and 2 bases from J, the gap between germline ends came to 14 bases. The length of the CDR3 is 16 residues. Germline V gene lookup returns CDR1 SGHRS and CDR2 YFSETQ. DNA for the CDR3: TGCGCCAGCAGCTTGGGAGGCAGGGGAAGGAACTATGGCTACACCTTC. Translation gives CASSLGGRGRNYGYTF.

V gene TRBV11-3 combines with J gene TRBJ2-7, with a possible D match to TRBD1 (6 bases). This CDR3 is built from 14 residues. V gave up 1 base and J gave up 5 bases, with 12 bases separating them. The germline CDR1 and CDR2 sequences are SGHNT and YENEEA. The CDR3 loop is CASSLGGQLHEQYF. Here the CDR3 DNA reads TGTGCCAGCAGCTTAGGAGGACAGCTCCACGAGCAGTACTTC.

The J gene is TRBJ1-4, the V gene TRBV11-2; TRBD1 is a possible D gene (6 bases). The length of the CDR3 is 15 residues. Trimming removed 5 bases from V and 5 bases from J, with 15 bases in between. CDR1 is SGHAT, CDR2 FQNNGV, per germline. The CDR3 DNA is TGTGCCAGCAGCCGAGGGGGGGGGCTAAATGAAAAACTGTTTTTT. It yields the protein CASSRGGGLNEKLFF.

The chain is built from TRBV18 and TRBJ2-1, with 15 positions matching TRBD2. Looked up from germline, CDR1 is KGHSH and CDR2 is LQKENI. There are 18 residues in the CDR3. Trimming removed 4 bases from V and 1 base from J; junction bases left unmatched: 5. CDR3 sequence: CASSRIGTSGGSYNEQFF. DNA for the CDR3: TGTGCCAGCTCACGAATCGGGACTAGCGGGGGGTCCTACAATGAGCAGTTCTTC.

The chain joins TRBV7-6 to TRBJ2-5, with TRBD1 as a possible D gene (5 bases). CDR1 and CDR2 from the germline V gene are SGHVS and FNYEAQ. The CDR3 is made up of 15 amino acids. V was clipped by 4 bases and J by 2 bases, with 14 bases between them. The chain's CDR3 is CASSSGQGIQETQYF. Here the CDR3 DNA reads TGTGCCAGCAGCTCTGGCCAGGGTATTCAAGAGACCCAGTACTTC.

The chain carries TRBV14 and TRBJ1-1, with D perhaps TRBD1 (5 bases). Trimming cost V 5 bases and J 4 bases, with 11 bases left between them. CDR1 is SGHDN, CDR2 FVKESK, per germline. CDR3 length: 13 residues. CDR3 loop: CASSSGGFTEAFF. The CDR3, as DNA: TGTGCCAGCAGCTCCGGGGGGTTCACTGAAGCTTTCTTT.

This sequence joins TRBV19 and TRBJ2-3; the D is unclear. Trimming removed 3 bases at V and 5 bases at J, with 6 bases between. Germline CDR1 and CDR2: LNHDA and SQIVND (reference sequence). This CDR3 spans 12 amino acids. For the CDR3, the DNA is TGTGCCAGTAGTATCACTCAAGATACGCAGTATTTT. Protein sequence: CASSITQDTQYF.

This chain uses TRBV9 with TRBJ1-5; the D is unclear. The CDR3 totals 14 residues. V was clipped by 0 bases and J by 7 bases, with 11 bases between them. The germline V gene encodes CDR1 SGDLS and CDR2 YYNGEE. The CDR3 DNA reads as TGTGCCAGCAGCGTAGCTGATGAGGGACAGCCCCAGCATTTT. Amino acids: CASSVADEGQPQHF.

The J gene is TRBJ1-2, the V gene TRBV30; TRBD1 matches at 8 bases. The CDR3 is made up of 13 amino acids. CDR1 GTSNPN and CDR2 SVGIG come from the germline V gene (reference sequence). Germline trimming cut 2 bases from V and 3 bases from J; bases unmatched to any gene: 2. The CDR3 spells CAWSLGQDYGYTF. The CDR3 DNA reads as TGTGCCTGGAGTCTGGGACAGGACTATGGCTACACCTTC. Together with reference TRBV30 and TRBJ1-2, the CDR3 gives the full variable domain: SQTIHQWPATLVQPVGSPLSLECTVEGTSNPNLYWYRQAAGRGLQLLFYSVGIGQISSEVPQNLSASRPQDRQFILSSKKLLLSDSGFYLCAWSLGQDYGYTFGSGTRLTVV.